Listed here are 24 T cell receptor beta chains from one sample, sequenced in a study of shared clonotypes between healthy human individuals. This table comes from immunoSEQ multiplex PCR, and its TCRdb copy is limited to in-frame clones, with some not included. The profile shows 2 million to 2.5 million clones, 92% of them singletons. What was sequenced was naive CD4+ T cells from PBMCs. Subset: CD45RA+ positively selected. Source of these receptors: a man aged 18 to 35 in good health. Some clones in this sample may be carry-over from other donors' samples.

For this clone: Other DNA sequences from this sample encode an identical CDR3 as well. This sequence joins TRBV28 and TRBJ1-2, with D possibly being TRBD1 (5 bases). This CDR3 is 12 amino acids long. Germline CDR1 and CDR2: MDHEN and SYDVKM. The V end was cut by 8 bases, the J end by 4 bases, with 11 bases between. The CDR3 spells CASRQTVYGYTF. DNA for the CDR3: TGTGCCAGCCGTCAGACAGTCTATGGCTACACCTTC.

This chain joins TRBV6-1 and TRBJ2-3, with TRBD1 matching over 7 bases. V lost 4 bases and J lost 4; bases outside the gene matches: 8. The germline CDR1 and CDR2 sequences are MNHNS and SASEGT. This CDR3 has 15 amino acids. The CDR3 region is CASSARDRSADTQYF. As DNA, the CDR3 is TGTGCCAGCAGTGCTCGGGACAGATCTGCAGATACGCAGTATTTT.

The chain carries TRBV14 and TRBJ1-1; D unclear. Trimming cost V 5 bases and J 1 base, with 2 bases left between them. This CDR3 is 11 amino acids long. Germline CDR1 and CDR2: SGHDN and FVKESK. CDR3 loop: CASSKNTEAFF. The CDR3 DNA is TGTGCCAGCAGCAAGAACACTGAAGCTTTCTTT.

This clone occurred once. The chain links TRBV4-1 to TRBJ2-3, with D possibly being TRBD1 (5 bases). Between the trimmed V and J ends, which lost 0 bases and 6 bases, there was a span of 10 bases. Germline values: CDR1 MGHRA, CDR2 YSYEKL. The CDR3 length is 14 residues. Here the CDR3 DNA reads TGCGCCAGCAGCCAAGATGGGCAGGGCGATACGCAGTATTTT. Protein: CASSQDGQGDTQYF.

This rearrangement joins TRBV28 to TRBJ1-5; D ambiguous. This CDR3 comprises 15 residues. The germline V gene has CDR1 MDHEN and CDR2 SYDVKM. The V end lost 4 bases, the J end lost 3 bases, and 13 bases lay between the germline ends. The CDR3 nucleotides read TGTGCCAGCAGTTCCCCAGGTTCATTCAATCAGCCCCAGCATTTT. Translating gives CASSSPGSFNQPQHF. The whole variable domain, filled in from reference TRBV28 and TRBJ1-5, reads DVKVTQSSRYLVKRTGEKVFLECVQDMDHENMFWYRQDPGLGLRLIYFSYDVKMKEKGDIPEGYSVSREKKERFSLILESASTNQTSMYLCASSSPGSFNQPQHFGDGTRLSIL.

This rearrangement joins TRBV19 to TRBJ2-3; possible D gene TRBD2, 5 bases. Germline V lookup: CDR1 LNHDA, CDR2 SQIVND (reference sequence). This CDR3 contains 12 residues. V shed 11 bases and J shed 0 bases, with 9 bases lying between them. The DNA of the CDR3 is TGTGCCGGGGAGAATAGCACAGATACGCAGTATTTT. It is translated as CAGENSTDTQYF.

V is TRBV5-6 and J is TRBJ1-2; D is unresolved. Trimming took off 6 bases at V and 4 bases at J, with 19 bases between the two ends. The CDR3 is made up of 15 amino acids. Germline CDR1 and CDR2: SGHDT and YYEEEE. The CDR3 protein is CASTTDVQAGYGYTF. CDR3 nucleotide sequence: TGTGCCAGCACCACGGACGTTCAGGCCGGCTATGGCTACACCTTC.

This clone has a single count. The gene calls are TRBV5-1 and TRBJ1-2, with D unclear. V was shortened by 0 bases and J by 2 bases, with 11 bases between the two germline ends. Germline V gene lookup returns CDR1 SGHRS and CDR2 YFSETQ. CDR3 length: 15 amino acids. The CDR3 bases are TGCGCCAGCAGCTTGGGGCCCCCAAGCAACTATGGCTACACCTTC. As protein: CASSLGPPSNYGYTF. Combining the CDR3 with reference TRBV5-1 and TRBJ1-2 gives the whole variable domain KAGVTQTPRYLIKTRGQQVTLSCSPISGHRSVSWYQQTPGQGLQFLFEYFSETQRNKGNFPGRFSGRQFSNSRSEMNVSTLELGDSALYLCASSLGPPSNYGYTFGSGTRLTVV.

The chain recombines TRBV12-5 with TRBJ2-2; D is unclear. The CDR3 runs 15 residues. Germline lookup yields CDR1 LGHNT and CDR2 FRNRAP. Trimming stripped 1 base from V and 6 bases from J, with 12 bases between. DNA for the CDR3: TGTGCTAGTGGTTTGGGAGGATCGCGACCCGGGGAGCTGTTTTTT. It translates to CASGLGGSRPGELFF.

As DNA, the CDR3 is TGTGCCAGCAGTTCGGGACAGAGATACACTGAAGCTTTCTTT. Its protein is CASSSGQRYTEAFF. The chain links TRBV6-5 to TRBJ1-1; the match to TRBD1 covers 7 bases. Germline CDR1 reads MNHEY; CDR2 reads SVGAGI. The CDR3 sequence is 14 residues long. The V segment lost 4 bases and the J segment 3 bases; nucleotides outside the gene matches: 5.

The J gene is TRBJ1-4, the V gene TRBV27; a weak D match, TRBD1 (5 bases). V was clipped by 5 bases and J by 4 bases, with 17 bases between them. Germline assignment: CDR1 MNHEY and CDR2 SMNVEV (reference sequence). This CDR3 has 16 residues. The CDR3 nucleotides read TGTGCCAGCAGTCCCCGCAGAGGGGCCATTAATGAAAAACTGTTTTTT. Its translation: CASSPRRGAINEKLFF.

The CDR3 DNA reads TGCGCCAGCAGCTTGGAGGGGGCGGGGTCGAGCATTCAGTACTTC. Translating gives CASSLEGAGSSIQYF. The genes are TRBV5-1 and TRBJ2-4; the D gene is possibly TRBD1 (7 bases). V lost 0 bases and J lost 9, with 16 bases in between. The CDR3 extends over 15 amino acids. Per germline, CDR1 SGHRS and CDR2 YFSETQ.

The V and J genes are TRBV9 and TRBJ2-3, with TRBD2 identical over 10 bases. V lost 4 bases to trimming and J lost 0 bases; unmatched junction nucleotides: 8. The CDR3 spans 17 residues. In germline, CDR1 is SGDLS, CDR2 YYNGEE. The CDR3, as DNA: TGTGCCAGCAGCCCAACCCGACTAGCGGGTAGCACAGATACGCAGTATTTT. It specifies CASSPTRLAGSTDTQYF.

V usage is TRBV6-1 and J usage is TRBJ2-1; D unclear. CDR3 length equals 12 residues. The V end lost 4 bases, the J end lost 7 bases, and 8 bases lay between the germline ends. Germline CDR1 is MNHNS and CDR2 is SASEGT. CDR3 DNA sequence: TGTGCCAGCAGTGGGTTGGGTAATGAGCAGTTCTTC. It yields the protein CASSGLGNEQFF.

The chain employs TRBV19 and TRBJ1-1; a weak D match, TRBD1 (5 bases). Germline V gives CDR1 LNHDA, CDR2 SQIVND (reference sequence). The CDR3 is made up of 15 amino acids. V shed 4 bases and J shed 1 base, with 13 bases lying between them. The CDR3 nucleotides are TGTGCCAGTAGTAGGGGCAGGGTAGGGAACACTGAAGCTTTCTTT. The encoded protein is CASSRGRVGNTEAFF.

This rearrangement joins TRBV4-3 to TRBJ2-3; D is uncertain. Germline CDR1 reads LGHNA; CDR2 reads YSLEER. Trimming removed 0 bases from V and 5 bases from J, with 6 bases in between. This CDR3 has 13 residues. The CDR3, as DNA: TGCGCCAGCAGCCAAGAAATAGTAGATACGCAGTATTTT. It encodes CASSQEIVDTQYF.

This clone was seen a few times. J is TRBJ1-1 and V is TRBV30; D is unclear. CDR1 GTSNPN and CDR2 SVGIG come from the germline V gene (reference sequence). The V end was cut by 3 bases, the J end by 1 base, with 12 bases between. CDR3 length equals 14 residues. CDR3 sequence reads: CAWSLAPTNTEAFF. CDR3 sequence (DNA): TGTGCCTGGAGCCTCGCTCCCACGAACACTGAAGCTTTCTTT.

The rearrangement links TRBV5-1 to TRBJ2-1; possibly TRBD1 for D (7 bases). The V end lost 0 bases, the J end lost 6 bases, and 16 bases lay between the germline ends. The CDR3 is 16 amino acids. The germline V gene has CDR1 SGHRS and CDR2 YFSETQ. DNA of the CDR3: TGCGCCAGCAGCTTGGCATTTTGGAGGGGGCCCAATGAGCAGTTCTTC. Amino acids: CASSLAFWRGPNEQFF. Using reference TRBV5-1 and TRBJ2-1 for the parts outside the CDR3, the full variable domain is KAGVTQTPRYLIKTRGQQVTLSCSPISGHRSVSWYQQTPGQGLQFLFEYFSETQRNKGNFPGRFSGRQFSNSRSEMNVSTLELGDSALYLCASSLAFWRGPNEQFFGPGTRLTVL.

V gene TRBV7-2 combines with J gene TRBJ2-7; 8 bases map to TRBD2. The CDR3 is 15 residues long. Unmatched junction bases numbered 5, after V lost 1 base and J lost 3 bases. The germline gives CDR1 SGHTA, CDR2 FQGNSA. CDR3 sequence: CASSLELADLYEQYF. In DNA form, the CDR3 reads TGTGCCAGCAGCTTAGAACTAGCGGATCTCTACGAGCAGTACTTC. Filled out from reference TRBV7-2 and TRBJ2-7, the complete variable domain reads GAGVSQSPSNKVTEKGKDVELRCDPISGHTALYWYRQSLGQGLEFLIYFQGNSAPDKSGLPSDRFSAERTGGSVSTLTIQRTQQEDSAVYLCASSLELADLYEQYFGPGTRLTVT.

The chain uses TRBV27 and TRBJ2-1; 10 bases fit TRBD1. From germline, CDR1 is MNHEY and CDR2 SMNVEV (reference sequence). The CDR3 runs to 17 residues. V shed 3 bases, J shed 4 bases, and the junction held 9 bases outside the gene matches. In nucleotides, the CDR3 is TGTGCCAGCAGTTTCCTCAAGGACAGGGGGAGGTACAATGAGCAGTTCTTC. It encodes CASSFLKDRGRYNEQFF.

This clone was observed a single time. The chain combines TRBV6-4 with TRBJ1-5; D perhaps matches TRBD1 (6 bases). Per germline, CDR1 MRHNA and CDR2 SNTAGT. This CDR3 region has 17 residues. The germline V and J ends were trimmed by 2 bases and 2 bases, with 16 bases remaining between them. The CDR3 bases are TGTGCCAGCAGTGACAACCCTAGGGGGAGGCGCAATCAGCCCCAGCATTTT. Amino acids: CASSDNPRGRRNQPQHF.

The rearrangement uses TRBV6-6 and TRBJ2-7; 10 nucleotides line up with TRBD1. Germline V gives CDR1 MNHNY, CDR2 SVGAGI (reference sequence). The J segment lost 3 bases and the V segment lost 5 bases, leaving 4 bases of the junction unmatched. The CDR3 contains 14 residues. The CDR3: CASSRTGGYYEQYF. CDR3 nucleotides: TGTGCCAGCAGTCGGACAGGGGGTTACTACGAGCAGTACTTC.

The V and J genes are TRBV10-3 and TRBJ1-3; TRBD1 aligns across 9 bases. Germline CDR1 reads ENHRY; CDR2 reads SYGVKD. There are 15 residues in the CDR3. The V gene end was trimmed by 6 bases and the J gene end by 4 bases; junction bases not matched to a gene: 7. The CDR3 DNA reads as TGTGCCATCAGGATGGGACAGGGAGCAGGAAACACCATATATTTT. Translation: CAIRMGQGAGNTIYF.

J is TRBJ2-1 and V is TRBV5-1, with D tentatively TRBD2 (6 bases). The V end lost 4 bases, the J end lost 0 bases, and 11 bases lay between the germline ends. This CDR3 is 15 amino acids long. Germline CDR1 SGHRS, CDR2 YFSETQ. CDR3: CASSQEGISYNEQFF. The CDR3 DNA follows: TGCGCCAGCAGCCAGGAGGGGATCTCCTACAATGAGCAGTTCTTC.